These T cell receptor beta chains were read from a single sample in a study of blood T cell repertoires in COVID-19. Sequencing used immunoSEQ multiplex PCR; TCRdb keeps in-frame clones, though not all of them. The sample lists 200,000 or so clones, 75% to 90% seen once, with about 2% in the top ten. Sequenced input: peripheral blood. These receptors were collected from a man between 65 and 85 years old with active or convalescent COVID-19. CDR3s include the opening cysteine and the closing phenylalanine or tryptophan. The order of the fields is CDR3 DNA, CDR3 protein, clone size, D gene, V gene, J gene. D genes are given only for firm matches. Only some rows state a clone size, as once, few, many or a class for expanded clones.

cdr3_nt: TGTGCCAGCAAGCTCACAGGTCCGTCTTATGGCTACACCTTC
cdr3_aa: CASKLTGPSYGYTF
clone_size: once
d_call: NA
v_call: TRBV6-5
j_call: TRBJ1-2

cdr3_nt: TGTGCCAGCAGCTTAAAAGGGGGAACTGAAGCTTTCTTT
cdr3_aa: CASSLKGGTEAFF
clone_size: NA
d_call: NA
v_call: TRBV13
j_call: TRBJ1-1

cdr3_nt: TGTGCCAGCTCACCACCGGTGGATAGCGGGAGGGATGAGCAGTTCTTC
cdr3_aa: CASSPPVDSGRDEQFF
clone_size: NA
d_call: TRBD2
v_call: TRBV18
j_call: TRBJ2-1

cdr3_nt: TGTGCCAGCAGTTCCCAATGGCCCCAGCATTTT
cdr3_aa: CASSSQWPQHF
clone_size: NA
d_call: NA
v_call: TRBV28
j_call: TRBJ1-5

cdr3_nt: TGTGCCAGCAGCGCCGGACAGGGGGCCAATGAGCAGTTCTTC
cdr3_aa: CASSAGQGANEQFF
clone_size: NA
d_call: TRBD1
v_call: TRBV5-5
j_call: TRBJ2-1

cdr3_nt: TGTGCCAGCTCACCAAGTAGAAGCGGGGCCGGCGGGGAGCTGTTTTTT
cdr3_aa: CASSPSRSGAGGELFF
clone_size: NA
d_call: TRBD2
v_call: TRBV18
j_call: TRBJ2-2

cdr3_nt: TGTGCCAGTAGTATCCCCTGGGAGGGAAACTATCAGCCCCAGCATTTT
cdr3_aa: CASSIPWEGNYQPQHF
clone_size: NA
d_call: NA
v_call: TRBV19
j_call: TRBJ1-5

cdr3_nt: TGTGCCAGCAGCCCGCCCCCTGGCGGGGGTAGAGTAAAACAGACCCAGTACTTC
cdr3_aa: CASSPPPGGGRVKQTQYF
clone_size: NA
d_call: TRBD2
v_call: TRBV7-2
j_call: TRBJ2-5

cdr3_nt: TGTGCCAGCAGCGCCGAGTCCCGGGGATTGGAGACCCAGTACTTC
cdr3_aa: CASSAESRGLETQYF
clone_size: NA
d_call: NA
v_call: TRBV7-9
j_call: TRBJ2-5

cdr3_nt: TGCAGTGCTAGTGACAGGGGCTACGAGCAGTACTTC
cdr3_aa: CSASDRGYEQYF
clone_size: NA
d_call: TRBD1
v_call: TRBV20-1
j_call: TRBJ2-7

cdr3_nt: TGCAGTGCTAGTTTCGTCCGTCTAGCGGGATACAATGAGCAGTTCTTC
cdr3_aa: CSASFVRLAGYNEQFF
clone_size: NA
d_call: TRBD2
v_call: TRBV20-1
j_call: TRBJ2-1

cdr3_nt: TGTGCCAGCATTCCGGGGAGGAGACAGGGGGCTGATTCACCCCTCCACTTT
cdr3_aa: CASIPGRRQGADSPLHF
clone_size: once
d_call: TRBD1
v_call: TRBV25-1
j_call: TRBJ1-6

cdr3_nt: TGTGCCAGCAGCCCGGGACTAGCGGGCGGCACAGATACGCAGTATTTT
cdr3_aa: CASSPGLAGGTDTQYF
clone_size: once
d_call: TRBD2
v_call: TRBV11-3
j_call: TRBJ2-3

cdr3_nt: TGTGCCAGCAGCTTAGAATCCGCGGGTCAGCCCCAGCATTTT
cdr3_aa: CASSLESAGQPQHF
clone_size: NA
d_call: NA
v_call: TRBV7-2
j_call: TRBJ1-5

cdr3_nt: TGCGCCAGCAGCTTGGCGGGGGGTGCCTCACCCCTCCACTTT
cdr3_aa: CASSLAGGASPLHF
clone_size: NA
d_call: NA
v_call: TRBV5-1
j_call: TRBJ1-6

cdr3_nt: TGTGCCAGCAGAGCAGTGGGAGCTAGCGGGAGGTTAGGGGGTCAGCGGGGCAATGAGCAGTTCTTC
cdr3_aa: CASRAVGASGRLGGQRGNEQFF
clone_size: NA
d_call: TRBD2
v_call: TRBV28
j_call: TRBJ2-1

cdr3_nt: TGTGCCAGCACGCGATCAGGGTCAACCTACGAGCAGTACTTC
cdr3_aa: CASTRSGSTYEQYF
clone_size: once
d_call: NA
v_call: TRBV7-9
j_call: TRBJ2-7

cdr3_nt: TGTGCCAGCAGCTATAGCGGGGGCGCTGAAGCTTTCTTT
cdr3_aa: CASSYSGGAEAFF
clone_size: NA
d_call: NA
v_call: TRBV6-2/TRBV6-3
j_call: TRBJ1-1

cdr3_nt: TGTGCCAGCAGCTCCCACGGACTCTACGAGCAGTACTTC
cdr3_aa: CASSSHGLYEQYF
clone_size: once
d_call: NA
v_call: TRBV7-2
j_call: TRBJ2-7

cdr3_nt: TGTGCCAGCAGTTCCCCGGACAGGGCTGGAAACACCATATATTTT
cdr3_aa: CASSSPDRAGNTIYF
clone_size: NA
d_call: TRBD1
v_call: TRBV6-6
j_call: TRBJ1-3

cdr3_nt: TGTGCCAGCAGCAGAAGACAGGGGGATTTTCAGCCCCAGCATTTT
cdr3_aa: CASSRRQGDFQPQHF
clone_size: NA
d_call: TRBD1
v_call: TRBV6-5
j_call: TRBJ1-5

cdr3_nt: TGTGCCAGCAGTGAAAGGACACTCTATGGCTACACCTTC
cdr3_aa: CASSERTLYGYTF
clone_size: NA
d_call: NA
v_call: TRBV2
j_call: TRBJ1-2

cdr3_nt: TGTGCCAGCAGCGGAACCCGGGACAGGGGCACTGAAGCTTTCTTT
cdr3_aa: CASSGTRDRGTEAFF
clone_size: NA
d_call: TRBD1
v_call: TRBV7-9
j_call: TRBJ1-1

cdr3_nt: TGCGCCAGCAGCCAAGAACTCCGGACAGGGGGCGCAGAGACCCAGTACTTC
cdr3_aa: CASSQELRTGGAETQYF
clone_size: NA
d_call: TRBD1
v_call: TRBV4-3
j_call: TRBJ2-5

cdr3_nt: TGTGCCAGCTCACCGGGGACTAGCGCGCCCGAGCAGTACTTC
cdr3_aa: CASSPGTSAPEQYF
clone_size: NA
d_call: TRBD2
v_call: TRBV18
j_call: TRBJ2-7

cdr3_nt: TGTGCCAGCAGTTATGGCTCAGCGAACACCGGGGAGCTGTTTTTT
cdr3_aa: CASSYGSANTGELFF
clone_size: few
d_call: NA
v_call: TRBV6-6
j_call: TRBJ2-2

cdr3_nt: TGTGCCACCAGTGATGCAGGACTAGCGACGAGGAATGAGCAGTTCTTC
cdr3_aa: CATSDAGLATRNEQFF
clone_size: NA
d_call: TRBD2
v_call: TRBV24-1
j_call: TRBJ2-1

cdr3_nt: TGTGCCAGCAGCTTCTCGGAGACAGGGAGAGAGACCCAGTACTTC
cdr3_aa: CASSFSETGRETQYF
clone_size: NA
d_call: TRBD1
v_call: TRBV7-2
j_call: TRBJ2-5

cdr3_nt: TGTGCCAGCAGCGCACTACAGGGCGGGAACACTGAAGCTTTCTTT
cdr3_aa: CASSALQGGNTEAFF
clone_size: NA
d_call: NA
v_call: TRBV9
j_call: TRBJ1-1

cdr3_nt: TGTGCCAGCAGTTACTCGACTAGCACAGATACGCAGTATTTT
cdr3_aa: CASSYSTSTDTQYF
clone_size: once
d_call: NA
v_call: TRBV6-5
j_call: TRBJ2-3

cdr3_nt: TGCGCCAGCAGCCCCACCCGGGGGGATACGCAGTATTTT
cdr3_aa: CASSPTRGDTQYF
clone_size: NA
d_call: NA
v_call: TRBV4-3
j_call: TRBJ2-3

cdr3_nt: TGTGCCAGCAGCTTGCGGGGGGCGAGCACAGATACGCAGTATTTT
cdr3_aa: CASSLRGASTDTQYF
clone_size: once
d_call: NA
v_call: TRBV5-6
j_call: TRBJ2-3

cdr3_nt: TGTGCCAGCAGCAAAGGGGGGACAGTCGGCACAGATACGCAGTATTTT
cdr3_aa: CASSKGGTVGTDTQYF
clone_size: NA
d_call: NA
v_call: TRBV21-1
j_call: TRBJ2-3

cdr3_nt: TGTGCCAGCAGTTACTCGTTAGCGGGGGGGCTCAATGAGCAGTTCTTC
cdr3_aa: CASSYSLAGGLNEQFF
clone_size: NA
d_call: TRBD2
v_call: TRBV6-2/TRBV6-3
j_call: TRBJ2-1

cdr3_nt: TGTGCCACCAGTGATTTCTACTTATCTACCGGAAACACCATATATTTT
cdr3_aa: CATSDFYLSTGNTIYF
clone_size: NA
d_call: NA
v_call: TRBV24-1
j_call: TRBJ1-3

cdr3_nt: TGTGCCAGCAGACAAACAGGGTATGATGGCTACACCTTC
cdr3_aa: CASRQTGYDGYTF
clone_size: NA
d_call: NA
v_call: TRBV28
j_call: TRBJ1-2

cdr3_nt: TGTGCCTGGACACTCTCGGGGGGCAGCCGTTCACCCCTCCACTTT
cdr3_aa: CAWTLSGGSRSPLHF
clone_size: NA
d_call: NA
v_call: TRBV30
j_call: TRBJ1-6

cdr3_nt: TGTGCCAGCAGCCAGGGGACTAGCGGGGGCCGGGATGAGCAGTTCTTC
cdr3_aa: CASSQGTSGGRDEQFF
clone_size: NA
d_call: TRBD2
v_call: TRBV3-1/TRBV3-2
j_call: TRBJ2-1

cdr3_nt: TGTGCCAGCAGTCGTAGCGGGTACGAGCAGTACTTC
cdr3_aa: CASSRSGYEQYF
clone_size: NA
d_call: TRBD2
v_call: TRBV7-2
j_call: TRBJ2-7

cdr3_nt: TGTGCCAGCAGCTTAGAAACAGATACGCAGTATTTT
cdr3_aa: CASSLETDTQYF
clone_size: NA
d_call: NA
v_call: TRBV6-2/TRBV6-3
j_call: TRBJ2-3

cdr3_nt: NA
cdr3_aa: CASSSSGGAGQPQHF
clone_size: NA
d_call: NA
v_call: TRBV6-5
j_call: TRBJ1-5

cdr3_nt: TGTGCCAGCAGATCAGGGATAGGTGGAAACACCATATATTTT
cdr3_aa: CASRSGIGGNTIYF
clone_size: NA
d_call: NA
v_call: TRBV2
j_call: TRBJ1-3

cdr3_nt: TGCGCCAGCAGCTTGGACACGGGGGGCAATGAGCAGTTCTTC
cdr3_aa: CASSLDTGGNEQFF
clone_size: NA
d_call: TRBD2
v_call: TRBV5-1
j_call: TRBJ2-1

cdr3_nt: TGTGCCAGCGACAGGGCCAATCAGCCCCAGCATTTT
cdr3_aa: CASDRANQPQHF
clone_size: NA
d_call: TRBD1
v_call: TRBV28
j_call: TRBJ1-5

cdr3_nt: TGTGCCAGCAGCTTGGATATAAGGGACAGCCGCAATCAGCCCCAGCATTTT
cdr3_aa: CASSLDIRDSRNQPQHF
clone_size: NA
d_call: TRBD1
v_call: TRBV5-8
j_call: TRBJ1-5

cdr3_nt: TGTGCCAGCAGCTCCACTCGACTAGCGGAAGAGACCCAGTACTTC
cdr3_aa: CASSSTRLAEETQYF
clone_size: NA
d_call: TRBD2
v_call: TRBV11-2
j_call: TRBJ2-5

cdr3_nt: TGTGCCAGCACGGGCGACAGAACCTACGAGCAGTACTTC
cdr3_aa: CASTGDRTYEQYF
clone_size: NA
d_call: NA
v_call: TRBV21-1
j_call: TRBJ2-7

cdr3_nt: TGTGCCAGCAGACCCTGGGCGGGCACCGGGGAGCTGTTTTTT
cdr3_aa: CASRPWAGTGELFF
clone_size: NA
d_call: NA
v_call: TRBV5-5
j_call: TRBJ2-2

cdr3_nt: TGCGCCAGCAGCCAAGATCTGGCAGGGGGCTCGGCCTTGAACACTGAAGCTTTCTTT
cdr3_aa: CASSQDLAGGSALNTEAFF
clone_size: NA
d_call: TRBD1
v_call: TRBV4-1
j_call: TRBJ1-1

cdr3_nt: TGTGCCAGCAGTTACTCTGGACTAGCGGGGGTCTACAATGAGCAGTTCTTC
cdr3_aa: CASSYSGLAGVYNEQFF
clone_size: many
d_call: TRBD2
v_call: TRBV2
j_call: TRBJ2-1

cdr3_nt: TGCGCCAGCAGCTTGCGGAGCTCGAACACCGGGGAGCTGTTTTTT
cdr3_aa: CASSLRSSNTGELFF
clone_size: NA
d_call: NA
v_call: TRBV5-1
j_call: TRBJ2-2